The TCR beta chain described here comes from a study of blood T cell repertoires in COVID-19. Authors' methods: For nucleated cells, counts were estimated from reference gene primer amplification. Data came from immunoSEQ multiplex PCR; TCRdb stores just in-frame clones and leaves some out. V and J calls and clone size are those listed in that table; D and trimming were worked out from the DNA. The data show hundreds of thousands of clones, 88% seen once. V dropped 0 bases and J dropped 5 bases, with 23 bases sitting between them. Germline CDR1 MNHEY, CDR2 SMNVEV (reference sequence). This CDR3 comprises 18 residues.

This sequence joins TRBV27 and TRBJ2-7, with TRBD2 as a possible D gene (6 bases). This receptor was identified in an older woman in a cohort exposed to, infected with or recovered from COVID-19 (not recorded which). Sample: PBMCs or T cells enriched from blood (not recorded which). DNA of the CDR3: TGTGCCAGCAGTTTATCGCCCCCTTCGGGACTCTTGCGTCACGAGCAGTACTTC. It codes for CASSLSPPSGLLRHEQYF.